This TCR beta chain stems from a study of cytomegalovirus exposure and HLA in healthy donors. Whole-study findings and limits: In vitro experiments confirmed that a few CMV-associated chains were specific for CMV antigens. HLA alleles were associated with 16,951 TCR beta sequences in a later analysis at 0.05 false discovery rate.

Primers: 60 Vbeta forward and 13 Jbeta reverse. This table comes from immunoSEQ multiplex PCR, and its TCRdb copy is limited to in-frame clones, with some not included. The sample lists roughly 110,000 clones; 65% to 75% were seen once. V was shortened by 4 bases and J by 7 bases, with 11 bases between the two germline ends. The CDR3 loop spans 13 amino acids. Germline CDR1 reads SGDLS; CDR2 reads YYNGEE. In regard to this clone: Its target is not known.

The receptor was derived from a female donor in good health and CMV-seronegative. This sequence joins TRBV9 and TRBJ1-4; D possibly corresponds to TRBD1 (5 bases). Source material: PBMCs. CDR3 coding DNA: TGTGCCAGCAGCTCCCGCCAGGGTGAAAAACTGTTTTTT. This codes for CASSSRQGEKLFF. Variable domain in full (rest from reference TRBV9 and TRBJ1-4): DSGVTQTPKHLITATGQRVTLRCSPRSGDLSVYWYQQSLDQGLQFLIQYYNGEERAKGNILERFSAQQFPDLHSELNLSSLELGDSALYFCASSSRQGEKLFFGSGTQLSVL.